Below, one TCR beta chain is given with its context. Its antigen is not identified. Germline loops: CDR1 LGHNT, CDR2 FRNRAP. With 2 bases removed from V and 4 bases from J, the gap between germline ends came to 20 bases. The CDR3 has 17 amino acids. This record comes from a study of vaccination effects on CD4 cells after COVID-19. Study background: The median interval between the second dose and post-vaccine sampling was 72 days. Two million PBMC per well received about 10 IU/ml IL-2 and around 9.8 ug/ml peptides in culture.

Repertoires were generated with immunoSEQ multiplex PCR, while TCRdb's copy carries only in-frame clones and drops some. Counted here are tens of thousands of clones, just under 75% occurring once; the ten biggest clones make up 15%. Study findings and constraints: The study found that only 1 of 255 vaccine-induced clones from healthy vaccinees cross-reacted with common cold coronaviruses. Early post-infection timepoints were absent, and convalescent patients were few.

Cells that had been cultured for approximately eleven days were the source of isolated CD4+ T cells. Participants were given two doses of BNT162b2 or mRNA-1273 vaccine. This sequence originates from a human donor who received a COVID-19 vaccine. J is TRBJ1-1 and V is TRBV12-5, with D possibly TRBD1 on 6 matching bases. This material consisted of CD4+ T cells from PBMCs cultured without peptide, taken after COVID-19 vaccination. The CDR3 protein is CASGLRLVRGAGTEAFF. The DNA of the CDR3 is TGTGCTAGTGGTTTGCGACTCGTAAGGGGGGCGGGCACTGAAGCTTTCTTT.